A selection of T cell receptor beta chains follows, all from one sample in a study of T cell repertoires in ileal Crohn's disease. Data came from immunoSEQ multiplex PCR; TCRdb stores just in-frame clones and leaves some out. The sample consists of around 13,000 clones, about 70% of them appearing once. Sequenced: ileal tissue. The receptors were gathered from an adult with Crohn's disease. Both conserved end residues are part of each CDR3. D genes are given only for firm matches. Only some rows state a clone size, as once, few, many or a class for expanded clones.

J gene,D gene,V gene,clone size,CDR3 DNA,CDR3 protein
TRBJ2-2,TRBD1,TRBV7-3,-,TGTGCCAGCAGCTTAATGGGACAGGGGCAGGAGCTGTTTTTT,CASSLMGQGQELFF
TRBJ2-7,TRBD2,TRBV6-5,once,TGTGCCAGCAGTACTAGCGGGGGGATCAAGCAGTACTTC,CASSTSGGIKQYF
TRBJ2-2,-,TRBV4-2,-,TGTGCCAGCAGCCAAGAGGGGTTGAACACCGGGGAGCTGTTTTTT,CASSQEGLNTGELFF
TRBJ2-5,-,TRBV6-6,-,TGTGCCAGCAGTTACTCGCAAGTTCAAGAGACCCAGTACTTC,CASSYSQVQETQYF
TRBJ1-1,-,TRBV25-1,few,TGTGCCAGCAGTCCGGGTGGGGCTGGAACTGAAGCTTTCTTT,CASSPGGAGTEAFF
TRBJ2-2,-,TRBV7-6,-,TGTGCCAGCAGTGTGGCGGGAACGAACACCGGGGAGCTGTTTTTT,CASSVAGTNTGELFF
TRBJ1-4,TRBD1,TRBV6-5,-,TGTGCCAGCAGTCACCGGACAGGCGTTCGTGAAAAACTGTTTTTT,CASSHRTGVREKLFF
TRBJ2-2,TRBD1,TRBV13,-,TGTGCCAGCAGCTTAGCCGGGACAGGGGTCGGGGAGCTGTTTTTT,CASSLAGTGVGELFF
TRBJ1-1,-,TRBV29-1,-,TGCAGCGTTGAGGCTCCCAGTCGGACTGAAGCTTTCTTT,CSVEAPSRTEAFF